The 28 T cell receptor beta chains listed next were all sequenced from one sample in a study of cytomegalovirus exposure and HLA in healthy donors. It was with 60 Vbeta and 13 Jbeta primers that the PCR ran. Sequencing was performed with immunoSEQ multiplex PCR; in TCRdb, only in-frame clones are kept and a portion is missing. The sample records about 160,000 clones, 80% to 90% being singletons. The sample comprised PBMCs. The receptors were gathered from a woman aged 18-29 years in good health and CMV-seronegative.

This chain links TRBV5-1 with TRBJ2-5, with D possibly matching TRBD2 (5 bases). The CDR3 has 14 amino acids. Germline CDR1 and CDR2: SGHRS and YFSETQ. V gave up 3 bases and J gave up 4 bases, with 13 bases separating them. The CDR3 DNA follows: TGCGCCAGCAGCTCCCGAGGGAGAGCAGAGACCCAGTACTTC. Translating gives CASSSRGRAETQYF.

The V call is TRBV18, the J call TRBJ2-7; 11 bases align to TRBD2. Per the germline V gene, CDR1 is KGHSH and CDR2 is LQKENI. CDR3 length: 15 amino acids. Losses at the gene ends were 6 bases for V and 5 bases for J; bases not matched to a gene: 9. CDR3 in DNA: TGTGCCAGCTCGCTGTTAGCGGGAGGGCTTGACGAGCAGTACTTC. This translates into CASSLLAGGLDEQYF.

The CDR3 DNA reads TGTGCCAGCAGTCTAGACGGCGTGAGAGGCTACACCTTC. Amino acids: CASSLDGVRGYTF. The chain is built from TRBV5-5 and TRBJ1-2, with no clear D. The CDR3 totals 13 residues. CDR1 SGHKS and CDR2 YYEKEE come from the germline V gene (reference sequence). With 5 bases removed from V and 8 bases from J, the gap between germline ends came to 16 bases.

The chain combines TRBV4-2 with TRBJ2-7, with TRBD2 matching 15 bases. The CDR3 is made up of 18 amino acids. Germline V gene lookup returns CDR1 LGHNA and CDR2 YNFKEQ. Trimming cost V 2 bases and J 0 bases; bases outside gene matches: 5. This CDR3 reads CASSQTGLAGGPSYEQYF. The CDR3 DNA sequence: TGTGCCAGCAGCCAAACGGGACTAGCGGGAGGTCCCTCCTACGAGCAGTACTTC.

V gene TRBV9 combines with J gene TRBJ2-7; 10 bases are shared with TRBD1. After removal of 3 bases from V and 1 base from J, the junction contained 7 bases not matched to a gene. Germline V lookup: CDR1 SGDLS, CDR2 YYNGEE. This CDR3 contains 16 residues. The DNA of the CDR3 is TGTGCCAGCAGCGATCGATCGGGACAGGGGTCCTACGAGCAGTACTTC. Translated: CASSDRSGQGSYEQYF.

This chain uses TRBV11-3 with TRBJ2-2, with D uncertain. This CDR3 is built from 12 residues. The germline CDR1 and CDR2 sequences are SGHNT and YENEEA. Trimming stripped 1 base from V and 9 bases from J, with 6 bases between. CDR3 nucleotides: TGTGCCAGCAGCTTAGCTAGTTGGGAGCTGTTTTTT. It is translated as CASSLASWELFF.

The V call is TRBV9, the J call TRBJ1-3, with 7 bases matching TRBD1. Unmatched junction bases numbered 6, after V lost 4 bases and J lost 2 bases. The CDR3 has 15 residues. Germline CDR1 reads SGDLS; CDR2 reads YYNGEE. The CDR3 reads CASSSLTGPGNTIYF. CDR3 nucleotides: TGTGCCAGCAGCTCCTTGACAGGGCCTGGAAACACCATATATTTT.

The V call is TRBV5-4, the J call TRBJ1-2; tentatively, D is TRBD1 (5 bases). Germline V CDR1 and CDR2: SGHNT, YYREEE (reference sequence). The ends were cut back, 6 bases at V and 4 bases at J, with 13 bases in the middle. CDR3 length equals 13 residues. DNA for the CDR3: TGTGCCAGCACCTTAGACAGCTCCTATGGCTACACCTTC. It translates to CASTLDSSYGYTF.

The chain uses TRBV19 and TRBJ2-3, with a weak D call TRBD2 (6 bases). This CDR3 is built from 15 residues. V was cut by 6 bases and J by 4 bases, with 17 bases left in between. CDR1 is LNHDA, CDR2 SQIVND, per germline (reference sequence). CDR3 coding DNA: TGTGCCAGTAGAACCGGGAGAGGCGGTGCAGATACGCAGTATTTT. Translation gives CASRTGRGGADTQYF. Using reference TRBV19 and TRBJ2-3 for the parts outside the CDR3, the full variable domain is DGGITQSPKYLFRKEGQNVTLSCEQNLNHDAMYWYRQDPGQGLRLIYYSQIVNDFQKGDIAEGYSVSREKKESFPLTVTSAQKNPTAFYLCASRTGRGGADTQYFGPGTRLTVL.

This rearrangement joins TRBV27 to TRBJ2-5; a weak D match, TRBD1 (6 bases). The J call may be faulty, since TRBJ2-7 better matches the DNA end. This CDR3 comprises 13 residues. The V gene's germline CDR1 is MNHEY and CDR2 SMNVEV (reference sequence). CDR3 sequence: CASSGTLSYEQYF. The CDR3 DNA reads TGTGCCAGCTCCGGGACACTATCCTACGAGCAGTACTTC.

The gene calls are TRBV5-1 and TRBJ1-4; TRBD1 is a possible D gene (5 bases). Germline values: CDR1 SGHRS, CDR2 YFSETQ. This CDR3 comprises 16 residues. The germline V and J ends were trimmed by 0 bases and 0 bases, with 9 bases remaining between them. The CDR3 loop reads CASSLDRTATNEKLFF. The CDR3 DNA follows: TGCGCCAGCAGCTTGGACAGGACCGCAACTAATGAAAAACTGTTTTTT.

This chain connects TRBV11-3 to TRBJ2-1; D not certain. The V end was cut by 0 bases, the J end by 6 bases, with 12 bases between. In germline, CDR1 is SGHNT, CDR2 YENEEA. The CDR3 runs 15 residues. In DNA form, the CDR3 reads TGTGCCAGCAGCTTAGATGACGGGTTTGGCAATGAGCAGTTCTTC. This gives the protein CASSLDDGFGNEQFF.

The V and J genes are TRBV5-4 and TRBJ2-4; tentative D call: TRBD2 (7 bases). CDR1 and CDR2 (germline): SGHNT, YYREEE (reference sequence). V lost 1 base to trimming and J lost 6 bases, with 14 bases between them. CDR3 length: 15 residues. In DNA, the CDR3 is TGTGCCAGCAGCTTGCGCGGGGGCGAGGTAAACATTCAGTACTTC. Its translation: CASSLRGGEVNIQYF.

V and J are TRBV30 and TRBJ2-3, with 7 bases matching TRBD2. Germline V CDR1 and CDR2: GTSNPN, SVGIG (reference sequence). The CDR3 runs to 13 residues. V was pared by 1 base and J by 4 bases, with 2 bases of the junction left unmatched. DNA for the CDR3: TGTGCCTGGAGTGGCGGGAGAGCAGATACGCAGTATTTT. It yields the protein CAWSGGRADTQYF.

This clone turned up a few times. The J gene is TRBJ2-1, the V gene TRBV4-1; possible D gene TRBD2, 5 bases. The length of the CDR3 is 17 residues. Germline assignment: CDR1 MGHRA and CDR2 YSYEKL. V was clipped by 3 bases and J by 5 bases, with 20 bases between them. CDR3 sequence (DNA): TGCGCCAGCAGCCATGACCCAAAGCGGCCCCGGCACAATGAGCAGTTCTTC. Amino acids: CASSHDPKRPRHNEQFF.

This clone was recorded a few times. Mismatch with germline at one junction end may stem from a read error. The rearrangement joins TRBV7-9 to TRBJ1-5; the match to TRBD1 covers 8 bases. The germline V gene has CDR1 SEHNR and CDR2 FQNEAQ (reference sequence). CDR3 size: 16 residues. The CDR3 region is CSSSLGQGDSNQPQHF. The CDR3 coding sequence is TGTTCCAGCAGCTTAGGACAGGGCGACAGCAATCAGCCCCAGCATTTT.

This clone was recorded a few times. For the CDR3, the DNA is TGCGCCAGCAGCTTGGATAGCGGGAGGAACACCGGGGAGCTGTTTTTT. The encoded protein is CASSLDSGRNTGELFF. J is TRBJ2-2 and V is TRBV5-1, with TRBD2 matching 9 bases. With V trimmed by 0 bases and J by 1 base, 1 base remained unmatched. Germline CDR1 and CDR2: SGHRS and YFSETQ. This CDR3 region has 16 residues. Based on the CDR3 plus reference TRBV5-1 and TRBJ2-2, the full variable domain is KAGVTQTPRYLIKTRGQQVTLSCSPISGHRSVSWYQQTPGQGLQFLFEYFSETQRNKGNFPGRFSGRQFSNSRSEMNVSTLELGDSALYLCASSLDSGRNTGELFFGEGSRLTVL.

CDR3 protein: CASSNRGLASLTYF. CDR3 nucleotides: TGTGCCAGCAGCAACCGCGGACTAGCTTCGTTAACTTACTTC. This chain connects TRBV28 to TRBJ2-5, with 8 bases lining up with TRBD2. With 6 bases clipped from V and 14 bases from J, the junction kept 17 bases outside the gene matches. This CDR3 is 14 amino acids long. The germline CDR1 and CDR2 sequences are MDHEN and SYDVKM.

This chain joins TRBV9 and TRBJ1-1, with D possibly being TRBD1 (6 bases). CDR1 and CDR2 (germline): SGDLS, YYNGEE. Trimming removed 5 bases from V and 4 bases from J, with 12 bases in between. The CDR3 runs to 13 residues. CDR3 amino acids: CASSATGTTEAFF. The CDR3 nucleotides read TGTGCCAGCAGTGCCACAGGGACCACTGAAGCTTTCTTT. The variable domain in full, with the rest retrieved from reference TRBV9 and TRBJ1-1, is DSGVTQTPKHLITATGQRVTLRCSPRSGDLSVYWYQQSLDQGLQFLIQYYNGEERAKGNILERFSAQQFPDLHSELNLSSLELGDSALYFCASSATGTTEAFFGQGTRLTVV.

Points on this clone: The same CDR3 can be traced to other DNA sequences in this sample. The J gene is TRBJ1-5, the V gene TRBV18, with D uncertain. Germline CDR1 KGHSH, CDR2 LQKENI. The CDR3 covers 13 residues. V shed 6 bases and J shed 3 bases, with 9 bases lying between them. The CDR3 region is CASSPAHNQPQHF. The CDR3 nucleotides read TGTGCCAGCTCTCCAGCGCACAATCAGCCCCAGCATTTT.

Comments on this clone: The same CDR3 also results from other DNA sequences found in this sample. V gene TRBV7-2 combines with J gene TRBJ2-7, with D hard to call. CDR1 and CDR2 from the germline V gene are SGHTA and FQGNSA. Trimming removed 0 bases at V and 0 bases at J, with 6 bases between. The CDR3 is 14 amino acids. CDR3 coding DNA: TGTGCCAGCAGCTTAGCTCGGAGCTCCTACGAGCAGTACTTC. Translating it yields CASSLARSSYEQYF.

This clone has just a few counts. This chain uses TRBV7-9 with TRBJ1-3; D might be TRBD1 (6 bases). This CDR3 comprises 14 residues. Trimming cost V 6 bases and J 4 bases, with 13 bases left between them. CDR1 SEHNR and CDR2 FQNEAQ come from the germline V gene (reference sequence). The CDR3, as DNA: TGTGCCAGCAGAGATACAGGGCGGGGAAACACCATATATTTT. Its translation is CASRDTGRGNTIYF.

The chain carries TRBV9 and TRBJ2-3, with 7 bases lining up with TRBD1. CDR3 length: 15 amino acids. V was pared by 3 bases and J by 2 bases, with 6 bases of the junction left unmatched. Germline CDR1 and CDR2: SGDLS and YYNGEE. CDR3 bases: TGTGCCAGCAGCGACAAGACAGGGCCCACAGATACGCAGTATTTT. Protein product: CASSDKTGPTDTQYF.

Only one count was recorded for this clone. The DNA of the CDR3 is TGTGCCAGTAGGGGACTAGCTTTCGGTGAGCAGTTCTTC. Translation gives CASRGLAFGEQFF. The chain has TRBV19 and TRBJ2-1, with 9 bases that match TRBD2. J was trimmed by 9 bases and V by 6 bases; bases with no gene match: 6. The CDR3 spans 13 residues. Per germline, CDR1 LNHDA and CDR2 SQIVND (reference sequence).

This clone was seen only once. The V call is TRBV29-1, the J call TRBJ2-7; TRBD2 might be the D (6 bases). The CDR3 runs 11 residues. CDR1 and CDR2 (germline): SQVTM, ANQGSEA. The germline V and J ends were trimmed by 6 bases and 7 bases, with 13 bases remaining between them. CDR3 nucleotides: TGCAGCGTCGGGCGGGGTGGTGAGCAGTACTTC. Translating it yields CSVGRGGEQYF.

The rearrangement links TRBV10-3 to TRBJ2-1; 7 bases align to TRBD2. With V trimmed by 3 bases and J by 3 bases, 11 bases remained unmatched. Per the germline V gene, CDR1 is ENHRY and CDR2 is SYGVKD. This CDR3 contains 17 residues. The CDR3 DNA sequence: TGTGCCATCAGTGAAGGTTGGGGGGGGGATGTCTACAATGAGCAGTTCTTC. It encodes CAISEGWGGDVYNEQFF.

The chain combines TRBV2 with TRBJ2-4, with a possible D match to TRBD2 (5 bases). The CDR3 consists of 13 residues. Trimming removed 7 bases from V and 7 bases from J, with 14 bases in between. Germline V CDR1 and CDR2: SNHLY, FYNNEI. This CDR3 reads CASTPYPGNIQYF. CDR3 in DNA: TGTGCCAGCACACCATACCCGGGGAACATTCAGTACTTC.

This sequence joins TRBV13 and TRBJ2-7, with TRBD1 matching over 8 bases. V was pared by 8 bases and J by 0 bases, with 6 bases of the junction left unmatched. The V gene's germline CDR1 is PRHDT and CDR2 FYEKMQ (reference sequence). This CDR3 spans 14 amino acids. The CDR3 protein is CASGQGASSYEQYF. CDR3 nucleotide sequence: TGTGCCAGCGGACAGGGCGCAAGCTCCTACGAGCAGTACTTC.